This T cell receptor (beta chain) emerged from a study of human T cells and chemical hapten exposure. During construction of the library, unique molecular identifiers were attached to individual cDNA molecules for quantitative, reproducible TCR counting. Authors' analysis steps: Sequenced samples showed a median of approximately 100,000 TCRs each, with counts running from around 25,000 to 690,000. TCRdb itself ran the 5' RACE reads through MiXCR, one entry per CDR3 protein. The V and J calls reflect TCRdb's pipeline rather than the authors' work. This sample carries about 110,000 distinct CDR3 sequences, more than 15% of them seen once, and the ten largest clones take around 3%. CDR1 and CDR2 (germline): SEHNR, FQNEAQ (reference sequence). V lost 1 base and J lost 8, with 17 bases in between. CDR3 size: 16 residues. Unfractionated whole blood served as the source for total RNA extraction. This clonotype was observed a few times.

This TCR was sampled from a human donor in good health. The rearrangement joins TRBV7-9 to TRBJ1-4; a weak D match, TRBD1 (6 bases). CDR3: CASSLEETGSWEKLFF. The CDR3, as DNA: TGTGCCAGCAGCTTAGAGGAAACAGGGTCATGGGAAAAACTGTTTTTT.